A single sample is the source of the 27 T cell receptor beta chains below, sequenced in a study of technical replicates of blood from a few donors. Only in-frame clones appear in the TCRdb table, and some are missing; sequencing was by immunoSEQ multiplex PCR. The table shows roughly 82,000 clones, with roughly 95% occurring only once. The sample consisted of T cells isolated from PBMCs. Receptors originate from a human donor in good health.

V usage is TRBV4-3 and J usage is TRBJ2-1; 7 positions agree with TRBD2. The germline V gene has CDR1 LGHNA and CDR2 YSLEER. The V segment lost 4 bases and the J segment 3 bases; nucleotides outside the gene matches: 12. The length of the CDR3 is 17 residues. CDR3: CASSPTSPGLVYNEQFF. The DNA of the CDR3 is TGCGCCAGCAGCCCGACCAGTCCAGGACTAGTCTACAATGAGCAGTTCTTC.

The V gene is TRBV4-1, the J gene TRBJ2-1; 7 positions agree with TRBD1. J was trimmed by 1 base and V by 0 bases; bases with no gene match: 6. From germline, CDR1 is MGHRA and CDR2 YSYEKL. The CDR3 is 17 residues long. The CDR3 loop reads CASSQDNQGVSYNEQFF. CDR3 nucleotide sequence: TGCGCCAGCAGCCAAGATAACCAGGGGGTGTCCTACAATGAGCAGTTCTTC.

This clone has a single count. The rearrangement links TRBV7-9 to TRBJ2-1; 11 bases fit TRBD2. V was pared by 3 bases and J by 7 bases, with 2 bases of the junction left unmatched. The CDR3 is 14 amino acids. CDR1 and CDR2 (germline): SEHNR, FQNEAQ (reference sequence). The DNA of the CDR3 is TGTGCCAGCAGCTTGGCTAGCGGGAGGAATGAGCAGTTCTTC. This encodes CASSLASGRNEQFF.

The CDR3 loop reads CASSFRGQGGAQNTEAFF. The DNA for the CDR3 is TGTGCCAGTAGTTTCCGGGGACAGGGGGGGGCCCAGAACACTGAAGCTTTCTTT. The chain couples TRBV19 to TRBJ1-1, with 11 bases fitting TRBD1. Germline V gene data show CDR1 as LNHDA and CDR2 as SQIVND (reference sequence). This CDR3 contains 18 residues. J gave up 1 base and V 5 bases, and 12 bases lay outside the gene matches.

This clone was counted a few times. The junction and the germline gene differ at one end; a read error may be behind it. CDR3 sequence (DNA): TGTGCCAGCACTGAAACAGGGGGTCAGCCCCAGCATTTT. It is translated as CASTETGGQPQHF. The rearrangement links TRBV2 to TRBJ1-5, with TRBD1 matching 8 bases. The CDR3 length is 13 residues. Germline CDR1 is SNHLY and CDR2 is FYNNEI. The full variable domain, its missing parts supplied by reference TRBV2 and TRBJ1-5, is EPEVTQTPSHQVTQMGQEVILRCVPISNHLYFYWYRQILGQKVEFLVSFYNNEISEKSEIFDDQFSVERPDGSNFTLKIRSTKLEDSAMYFCASTETGGQPQHFGDGTRLSIL.

The chain couples TRBV9 to TRBJ2-1, with D maybe TRBD1 (5 bases). There are 18 residues in the CDR3. Deletions cut 0 bases from V and 0 bases from J, with 16 bases between. Germline CDR1 reads SGDLS; CDR2 reads YYNGEE. CDR3 region: CASSVVPRATFSYNEQFF. In DNA, the CDR3 is TGTGCCAGCAGCGTAGTCCCCAGGGCCACTTTCTCCTACAATGAGCAGTTCTTC.

J is TRBJ1-2 and V is TRBV5-1, with TRBD1 matching over 7 bases. V lost 3 bases and J lost 6; bases outside the gene matches: 8. Germline loops: CDR1 SGHRS, CDR2 YFSETQ. The CDR3 length is 14 residues. The CDR3 is CASSWDRSRNGYTF. The CDR3 DNA is TGCGCCAGCAGCTGGGACAGAAGTCGTAATGGCTACACCTTC.

The chain uses TRBV6-6 and TRBJ1-4; 7 positions agree with TRBD1. Germline V gene data show CDR1 as MNHNY and CDR2 as SVGAGI (reference sequence). CDR3 length: 15 amino acids. J was trimmed by 6 bases and V by 2 bases; bases with no gene match: 6. CDR3 sequence reads: CASSYRGGLDEKLFF. CDR3 nucleotide sequence: TGTGCCAGCAGTTACCGAGGGGGCCTAGATGAAAAACTGTTTTTT.

The chain has TRBV5-4 and TRBJ2-7, with 11 bases that match TRBD1. This CDR3 is built from 15 residues. Germline V gene sequence: CDR1 SGHNT, CDR2 YYREEE (reference sequence). V was pared by 2 bases and J by 4 bases, with 5 bases of the junction left unmatched. The CDR3 sequence: CASSLAGTGGYEQYF. The CDR3 region has the DNA TGTGCCAGCAGCTTAGCCGGGACAGGGGGGTACGAGCAGTACTTC. Using reference TRBV5-4 and TRBJ2-7 for the parts outside the CDR3, the full variable domain is ETGVTQSPTHLIKTRGQQVTLRCSSQSGHNTVSWYQQALGQGPQFIFQYYREEENGRGNFPPRFSGLQFPNYSSELNVNALELDDSALYLCASSLAGTGGYEQYFGPGTRLTVT.

The CDR3 here is CASSTTGTNEKLFF. CDR3 bases: TGTGCCAGCAGCACAACCGGGACTAATGAAAAACTGTTTTTT. The chain employs TRBV7-9 and TRBJ1-4; no clear D gene. This CDR3 has 14 residues. Germline CDR1 and CDR2: SEHNR and FQNEAQ (reference sequence). Trimming left V 5 bases short and J 2 bases short, with 9 bases between.

The chain couples TRBV14 to TRBJ1-1; 12 bases fit TRBD1. Germline V gives CDR1 SGHDN, CDR2 FVKESK. The CDR3 length is 15 residues. The V and J ends lost 1 base and 8 bases, in that order; junction bases with no gene match: 5. Written as DNA, the CDR3 is TGTGCCAGCAGCCAAGTGGGGACAGGGGGCGCAGAAGCTTTCTTT. Encoded protein: CASSQVGTGGAEAFF.

This sequence joins TRBV2 and TRBJ2-4; 10 bases agree with TRBD2. Germline loops: CDR1 SNHLY, CDR2 FYNNEI. The CDR3 runs 16 residues. V lost 5 bases, J lost 8 bases, and 12 bases stayed unmatched. CDR3 DNA sequence: TGTGCCAGCAGTTTCAGCGGGGGGGGCCCCCAATACATTCAGTACTTC. Translating it yields CASSFSGGGPQYIQYF.

This chain connects TRBV4-2 to TRBJ2-7; 7 bases match TRBD2. From germline, CDR1 is LGHNA and CDR2 YNFKEQ. The J segment lost 2 bases and the V segment lost 4 bases, leaving 14 bases of the junction unmatched. The CDR3 is 17 residues long. The CDR3 DNA follows: TGTGCCAGCAGCCCTCTGGGGCTTAGCGGGTTAACCTACGAGCAGTACTTC. This codes for CASSPLGLSGLTYEQYF.

V is TRBV30 and J is TRBJ2-5; 7 nucleotides match TRBD2. Germline values: CDR1 GTSNPN, CDR2 SVGIG (reference sequence). With 1 base clipped from V and 5 bases from J, the junction kept 10 bases outside the gene matches. The CDR3 consists of 15 residues. CDR3 sequence reads: CAWSGGAGDGETQYF. The CDR3 bases are TGTGCCTGGAGTGGAGGTGCGGGAGACGGGGAGACCCAGTACTTC.

V usage is TRBV28 and J usage is TRBJ1-2; D may be TRBD1 (6 bases). V shed 2 bases and J shed 5 bases, with 24 bases lying between them. This CDR3 spans 18 amino acids. The germline V gene encodes CDR1 MDHEN and CDR2 SYDVKM. The DNA for the CDR3 is TGTGCCAGCAGTTTAGGTAGCCAGGGGCACCTCACTTTATATGGCTACACCTTC. Translated, it gives CASSLGSQGHLTLYGYTF.

The chain employs TRBV5-1 and TRBJ2-5; 7 bases match TRBD2. Germline-derived CDR1 and CDR2 are SGHRS and YFSETQ. Germline trimming cut 4 bases from V and 1 base from J; bases unmatched to any gene: 7. The CDR3 sequence is 15 residues long. The CDR3: CASSPQTSSQETQYF. The CDR3 region has the DNA TGCGCCAGCAGCCCACAGACTAGCAGCCAAGAGACCCAGTACTTC.

The V gene is TRBV9, the J gene TRBJ2-2, with 11 bases lining up with TRBD2. There are 17 residues in the CDR3. J was trimmed by 1 base and V by 3 bases; bases with no gene match: 5. Per the germline V gene, CDR1 is SGDLS and CDR2 is YYNGEE. This CDR3 is CASSATGTSGNTGELFF. DNA of the CDR3: TGTGCCAGCAGCGCGACAGGGACTAGCGGGAACACCGGGGAGCTGTTTTTT.

V and J are TRBV11-3 and TRBJ2-7; no definite D call. Germline V CDR1 and CDR2: SGHNT, YENEEA. V was pared by 1 base and J by 3 bases, with 4 bases between. CDR3 size: 12 residues. In DNA form, the CDR3 reads TGTGCCAGCAGCTTAGCTATCTACGAGCAGTACTTC. As protein: CASSLAIYEQYF.

J is TRBJ2-3 and V is TRBV4-1; D remains ambiguous. Germline lookup yields CDR1 MGHRA and CDR2 YSYEKL. V was shortened by 0 bases and J by 4 bases, with 8 bases between the two germline ends. The length of the CDR3 is 14 residues. This chain's CDR3 is CASSQDPVADTQYF. The CDR3 DNA is TGCGCCAGCAGCCAAGACCCAGTTGCAGATACGCAGTATTTT.

The V and J genes are TRBV29-1 and TRBJ1-5; TRBD1 matches 10 bases. There are 15 residues in the CDR3. V lost 6 bases and J lost 2; bases outside the gene matches: 7. Germline CDR1 reads SQVTM; CDR2 reads ANQGSEA. The CDR3 DNA reads TGCAGCGTGGGGACCGGGACAGGGGGCAATCAGCCCCAGCATTTT. This codes for CSVGTGTGGNQPQHF. Drawing the rest from reference TRBV29-1 and TRBJ1-5, the complete variable domain is SAVISQKPSRDICQRGTSLTIQCQVDSQVTMMFWYRQQPGQSLTLIATANQGSEATYESGFVIDKFPISRPNLTFSTLTVSNMSPEDSSIYLCSVGTGTGGNQPQHFGDGTRLSIL.

The chain recombines TRBV19 with TRBJ1-5, with D tentatively TRBD1 (6 bases). This CDR3 region has 15 residues. Looked up from germline, CDR1 is LNHDA and CDR2 is SQIVND (reference sequence). Between the trimmed V and J ends, which lost 1 base and 5 bases, there was a span of 12 bases. The CDR3 protein is CASSIGTGIHQPQHF. The DNA for the CDR3 is TGTGCCAGTAGTATAGGAACAGGGATCCATCAGCCCCAGCATTTT.

This clone turned up a few times. The V and J genes are TRBV7-2 and TRBJ2-7; D gene unclear. The CDR3 totals 13 residues. CDR1 is SGHTA and CDR2 is FQGNSA in the germline V gene. V lost 3 bases and J 0 bases, leaving 6 bases between the germline ends. CDR3 sequence reads: CASSFSSSYEQYF. The CDR3 coding sequence is TGTGCCAGCAGCTTTTCTAGCTCCTACGAGCAGTACTTC. Drawing the rest from reference TRBV7-2 and TRBJ2-7, the complete variable domain is GAGVSQSPSNKVTEKGKDVELRCDPISGHTALYWYRQSLGQGLEFLIYFQGNSAPDKSGLPSDRFSAERTGGSVSTLTIQRTQQEDSAVYLCASSFSSSYEQYFGPGTRLTVT.

This clone was seen once. The CDR3 reads CASSTGRNQPQHF. CDR3 nucleotides: TGTGCCAGCAGTACCGGGAGAAATCAGCCCCAGCATTTT. The chain has TRBV27 and TRBJ1-5; D uncertain. The CDR3 is made up of 13 amino acids. Trimming removed 5 bases from V and 4 bases from J, with 9 bases in between. Germline V CDR1 and CDR2: MNHEY, SMNVEV (reference sequence).

The chain recombines TRBV28 with TRBJ2-1, with D uncertain. The CDR3 runs 13 residues. CDR1 is MDHEN, CDR2 SYDVKM, per germline. The V gene lost 2 bases and the J gene lost 4 bases, with 6 bases spanning the gap. CDR3 sequence: CASSLSEYNEQFF. CDR3 DNA: TGTGCCAGCAGTTTAAGTGAGTACAATGAGCAGTTCTTC.

The chain recombines TRBV11-3 with TRBJ2-1; the D is unclear. CDR1 is SGHNT, CDR2 YENEEA, per germline. CDR3 length equals 14 residues. Trimming removed 1 base from V and 4 bases from J, with 8 bases in between. This CDR3 reads CASSLGSMYNEQFF. The CDR3 bases are TGTGCCAGCAGCTTAGGAAGCATGTACAATGAGCAGTTCTTC. Full variable domain (rest looked up from reference TRBV11-3 and TRBJ2-1): EAGVVQSPRYKIIEKKQPVAFWCNPISGHNTLYWYLQNLGQGPELLIRYENEEAVDDSQLPKDRFSAERLKGVDSTLKIQPAELGDSAVYLCASSLGSMYNEQFFGPGTRLTVL.

V is TRBV7-8 and J is TRBJ1-2; possible D gene TRBD1, 6 bases. V was clipped by 4 bases and J by 6 bases, with 12 bases between them. CDR1 is SGHVS and CDR2 is FQNEAQ in the germline V gene. The length of the CDR3 is 13 residues. CDR3 sequence (DNA): TGTGCCAGCAGCTCCCTGGACAGCCATGGCTACACCTTC. Translating it yields CASSSLDSHGYTF.

The rearrangement links TRBV30 to TRBJ1-1, with D unresolved. The CDR3 is 16 amino acids. CDR1 and CDR2 from the germline V gene are GTSNPN and SVGIG (reference sequence). Trimming took 1 base from V and 4 from J, leaving 19 bases between them. CDR3 amino acids: CAWSALDPSGSTEAFF. The CDR3 DNA reads TGTGCCTGGAGTGCCCTGGATCCTTCTGGGAGCACTGAAGCTTTCTTT.